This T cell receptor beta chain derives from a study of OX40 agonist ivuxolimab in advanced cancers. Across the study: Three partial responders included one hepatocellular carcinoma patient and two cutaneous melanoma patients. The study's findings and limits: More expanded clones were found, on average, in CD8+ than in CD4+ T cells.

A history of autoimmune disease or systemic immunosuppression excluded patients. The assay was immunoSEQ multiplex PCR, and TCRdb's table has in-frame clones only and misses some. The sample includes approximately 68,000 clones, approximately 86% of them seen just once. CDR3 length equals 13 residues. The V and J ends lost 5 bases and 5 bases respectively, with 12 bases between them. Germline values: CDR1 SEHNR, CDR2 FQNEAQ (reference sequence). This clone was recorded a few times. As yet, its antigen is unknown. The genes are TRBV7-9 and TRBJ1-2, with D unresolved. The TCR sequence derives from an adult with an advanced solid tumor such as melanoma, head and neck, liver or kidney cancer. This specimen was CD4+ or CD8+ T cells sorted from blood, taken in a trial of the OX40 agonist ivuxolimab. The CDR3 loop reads CASSPEYPYGYTF. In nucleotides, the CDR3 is TGTGCCAGCAGCCCAGAATATCCTTATGGCTACACCTTC.